A selection of T cell receptor beta chains follows, all from one sample in a study of T cells in localized non-small cell lung cancer. Assay: immunoSEQ multiplex PCR; the TCRdb copy retains only in-frame clones and omits some. Among 20,000 to 25,000 clones listed, approximately 87% were seen once. Material: peripheral blood, obtained before any cancer treatment. The receptors derive from a woman aged 35 to 75 with stage I lung adenocarcinoma. Each CDR3 is given with its conserved first and last residue. The D gene is left open where the match is weak. Some rows have no size entry. The others give once, few or many, or a class for an expanded clone.

clone_size,v_call,d_call,j_call,cdr3_nt,cdr3_aa
NA,TRBV6-4,TRBD1,TRBJ2-1,TGTGCCAGCAGTGTCCAAACAGGGGGCAATGAGCAGTTCTTC,CASSVQTGGNEQFF
NA,TRBV4-3,NA,TRBJ1-5,TGCGCCAGCAGCCAAGATCCCGGTCAGCCCCAGCATTTT,CASSQDPGQPQHF
once,TRBV4-1,NA,TRBJ2-2,TGCGCCAGCAGCCAAGATATCGGGGAGCTGTTTTTT,CASSQDIGELFF
once,TRBV15,NA,TRBJ1-4,TGTGCCACCAGCAGAACGACGGCCCCTAATGAAAAACTGTTTTTT,CATSRTTAPNEKLFF
NA,TRBV19,NA,TRBJ2-2,TGTGCCAGCCGCCCATATGGGGCCGCAGACTATAACACCGGGGAGCTGTTTTTT,CASRPYGAADYNTGELFF
few,TRBV6-5,NA,TRBJ1-5,TGTGCCAGCAGTAGCGACAGGACCCAGCCCCAGCATTTT,CASSSDRTQPQHF
NA,TRBV7-2,TRBD1,TRBJ2-7,TGTGCCAGCAGCCCCTTACAGGGGGCGGTTCAGCAGTACTTC,CASSPLQGAVQQYF
NA,TRBV9,NA,TRBJ1-4,TGTGCCAGCAGCAAACGAGAGGGGCGGGTCGAAAAACTGTTTTTT,CASSKREGRVEKLFF
once,TRBV9,NA,TRBJ2-3,TGTGCCAGCAGCGATGCTAGCACAGATACGCAGTATTTT,CASSDASTDTQYF
NA,TRBV29-1,NA,TRBJ1-4,TGCAGCGGCTACAGGGTCTTTAATGAAAAACTGTTTTTT,CSGYRVFNEKLFF
NA,TRBV6-1,NA,TRBJ2-6,TGTGCCAGCAGTGAAGGTCCTGGGGCCAACGTCCTGACTTTC,CASSEGPGANVLTF
NA,TRBV12-1,NA,TRBJ2-6,TGTGCCAGCAGCCGAGGGCTAGGACAAAGTCGGGCCAACGTCCTGACTTTC,CASSRGLGQSRANVLTF
NA,TRBV10-1,TRBD2,TRBJ2-7,TGCGCCAGCAGTGAGCCCCGACACGGGGGGGTTTCCGAGCAGTACTTC,CASSEPRHGGVSEQYF
NA,TRBV7-9,NA,TRBJ1-3,TGTGCCAGCAGCCCGAGCGACTACTCTGGAAACACCATATATTTT,CASSPSDYSGNTIYF
once,TRBV13,NA,TRBJ2-3,TGTGCCAGCAGCTTAGACGACAGGCAGTCCTTCGGTACGCAGTATTTT,CASSLDDRQSFGTQYF
NA,TRBV6-4,TRBD2,TRBJ2-7,TGTGCCAGCAGTGAGGGGACTAGCTACGAGCAGTACTTC,CASSEGTSYEQYF
NA,TRBV20-1,NA,TRBJ2-1,TGCAGTGCTAAATACAATGAGCAGTTCTTC,CSAKYNEQFF
NA,TRBV4-1,TRBD1,TRBJ1-1,TGCGCCAGCAGCACTCCGGGACAGAGGAAGAACACTGAAGCTTTCTTT,CASSTPGQRKNTEAFF
NA,TRBV7-3,NA,TRBJ1-1,TGTGCCAGCAGCTTAACGGCCAGGACAATGAACACTGAAGCTTTCTTT,CASSLTARTMNTEAFF
NA,TRBV4-1,NA,TRBJ1-5,TGCGCCAGCAGCCAAGTTTTCCCAGGGGCAGGTCAGCCCCAGCATTTT,CASSQVFPGAGQPQHF
NA,TRBV5-6,NA,TRBJ2-7,TGTGCCAGCAGCTACGGACCAGCTATTTCCTACGAGCAGTACTTC,CASSYGPAISYEQYF
NA,TRBV2,TRBD1,TRBJ1-4,TGTGCCAGCAGCGCCCTGGGACAGGAAAATGAAAAACTGTTTTTT,CASSALGQENEKLFF
NA,TRBV19,NA,TRBJ1-6,TGTGCCAGTAGCATACTACGTCGACAGACTCATGATTCACCCCTCCACTTT,CASSILRRQTHDSPLHF
few,TRBV19,TRBD2,TRBJ2-1,TGTGCCAGTAGTAGTACTAGCGGGGGTTACAATGAGCAGTTCTTC,CASSSTSGGYNEQFF
NA,TRBV5-8,NA,TRBJ1-1,TGTGCCAGCAGCTTTTCCCGAACAGGGTTTGGGCTTCAAGCTTTCTTT,CASSFSRTGFGLQAFF
NA,TRBV20-1,NA,TRBJ1-1,TGCAGTGCTAGGACGGGATCTTTCTTT,CSARTGSFF
NA,TRBV29-1,TRBD2,TRBJ2-7,TGCAGCGTTGAGCGGGGGGGCTACGAGCAGTACTTC,CSVERGGYEQYF
NA,TRBV7-8,NA,TRBJ2-7,TGTGCCAGCAGCAAGAGGGCCGCAGACCCCACCTACGAGCAGTACTTC,CASSKRAADPTYEQYF
NA,TRBV10-2,NA,TRBJ2-3,TGCGCCAGCAGTGATGCGGGGCTCAACACAGATACGCAGTATTTT,CASSDAGLNTDTQYF